Listed here are 9 T cell receptor beta chains from one sample, sequenced in a study of T cells in narcolepsy. Clones were sequenced by immunoSEQ multiplex PCR, and TCRdb holds only the in-frame ones, with some missing. The profile covers some 17,000 clones, with approximately 90% appearing a single time and approximately 0.7% taken by the ten largest. Material: memory (CD45RA-) CD4+ T cells from blood. Receptor source: a human donor in good health.

This clone has a single count. The V and J genes are TRBV19 and TRBJ2-5, with 11 bases aligning to TRBD2. CDR1 is LNHDA and CDR2 is SQIVND in the germline V gene (reference sequence). This CDR3 region has 14 residues. The V gene end was trimmed by 2 bases and the J gene end by 7 bases; junction bases not matched to a gene: 3. DNA for the CDR3: TGTGCCAGTAGTATACCCGGACTAGCGGGGACCCAGTACTTC. Residues: CASSIPGLAGTQYF.

The chain employs TRBV5-6 and TRBJ2-5; D is possibly TRBD1 (6 bases). The ends were cut back, 1 base at V and 7 bases at J, with 11 bases in the middle. The CDR3 runs 13 residues. Germline V gene data show CDR1 as SGHDT and CDR2 as YYEEEE. CDR3 coding DNA: TGTGCCAGCAGCTTGATGGGGGCGGTGACCCAGTACTTC. Protein sequence: CASSLMGAVTQYF. Looking up the rest from reference TRBV5-6 and TRBJ2-5 gives the full variable domain: DAGVTQSPTHLIKTRGQQVTLRCSPKSGHDTVSWYQQALGQGPQFIFQYYEEEERQRGNFPDRFSGHQFPNYSSELNVNALLLGDSALYLCASSLMGAVTQYFGPGTRLLVL.

As DNA, the CDR3 is TGTGCCAGCAGCTTTCCGGGACAGGGCCAACAAGAGACCCAGTACTTC. This codes for CASSFPGQGQQETQYF. The chain is built from TRBV5-4 and TRBJ2-5; 9 positions match TRBD1. Germline lookup yields CDR1 SGHNT and CDR2 YYREEE (reference sequence). Unmatched junction bases numbered 7, after V lost 2 bases and J lost 2 bases. The CDR3 has 16 amino acids.

This chain uses TRBV7-2 with TRBJ1-1; D unresolved. V was cut by 0 bases and J by 6 bases, with 8 bases left in between. This CDR3 spans 13 amino acids. Germline CDR1 SGHTA, CDR2 FQGNSA. In DNA form, the CDR3 reads TGTGCCAGCAGCTTAGCAGGCGGGGCTGAAGCTTTCTTT. The encoded protein is CASSLAGGAEAFF.

The genes are TRBV6-6 and TRBJ2-1, with 8 positions matching TRBD2. The J segment lost 6 bases and the V segment lost 3 bases, leaving 10 bases of the junction unmatched. The CDR3 is made up of 16 amino acids. CDR1 MNHNY and CDR2 SVGAGI come from the germline V gene (reference sequence). The CDR3 coding sequence is TGTGCCAGCAGTTATTCCCCGGCGAGCGGGGGCAATGAGCAGTTCTTC. Translating gives CASSYSPASGGNEQFF.

The chain carries TRBV6-1 and TRBJ1-6; D unresolved. The CDR3 runs 14 residues. V lost 6 bases, J lost 11 bases, and 17 bases lay in between. The germline CDR1 and CDR2 sequences are MNHNS and SASEGT. The CDR3 DNA reads as TGTGCCAGCAGCTTGGGTAGTCCCGGGGCACCCCTCCACTTT. This encodes CASSLGSPGAPLHF.

V gene TRBV5-1 combines with J gene TRBJ1-1; D is unresolved. V lost 0 bases to trimming and J lost 0 bases, with 3 bases between them. The CDR3 runs 13 residues. CDR1 is SGHRS and CDR2 is YFSETQ in the germline V gene. DNA for the CDR3: TGCGCCAGCAGCTTGGACATGAACACTGAAGCTTTCTTT. This sequence encodes CASSLDMNTEAFF.

The genes are TRBV7-2 and TRBJ2-5; 9 positions agree with TRBD2. Looked up from germline, CDR1 is SGHTA and CDR2 is FQGNSA. Losses at the gene ends were 4 bases for V and 7 bases for J; bases not matched to a gene: 19. The CDR3 spans 18 residues. The chain's CDR3 is CASSSPPPGTSREWTQYF. The CDR3 nucleotides read TGTGCCAGCAGCTCTCCACCACCCGGGACTAGCAGGGAGTGGACCCAGTACTTC.

This clone was picked up a small number of times. The chain has TRBV4-2 and TRBJ2-3, with D perhaps matching TRBD1 (6 bases). There are 16 residues in the CDR3. Trimming shortened V by 1 base and J by 3 bases, and 14 bases separated the two germline ends. Germline V lookup: CDR1 LGHNA, CDR2 YNFKEQ. The CDR3, as DNA: TGTGCCAGCAGCCAAGGTTTTAAGGGGGATACAGATACGCAGTATTTT. Its protein is CASSQGFKGDTDTQYF.